This T cell receptor beta chain came from a study of shared clonotypes between healthy human individuals. Study overall: Donors, aged 18 to 49, were a couple of women and a few men. Study-level findings and limits: Among donors, sharing of clonotypes was expected to be affected by sequencing depth.

CDR3 length: 14 amino acids. From germline, CDR1 is SGHAT and CDR2 FQNNGV. Trimming left V 2 bases short and J 10 bases short, with 15 bases between. Profiling relied on immunoSEQ multiplex PCR, and the TCRdb table lists in-frame clones only, not all of them. The top ten hold 10% of the sample, which has hundreds of thousands of clones, around 74% seen once. About this clone: Its target is unknown.

Sequencing used memory CD4+ T cells sorted from blood. Subset of the sample: CD45RA-negative fraction. The clonotype was recovered from a man aged 30 to 39 in good health. This chain connects TRBV11-2 to TRBJ2-1, with D tentatively TRBD2 (5 bases). The CDR3 is CASSLLPSRGEQFF. As DNA, the CDR3 is TGTGCCAGCAGCTTACTTCCCTCTCGCGGGGAGCAGTTCTTC.